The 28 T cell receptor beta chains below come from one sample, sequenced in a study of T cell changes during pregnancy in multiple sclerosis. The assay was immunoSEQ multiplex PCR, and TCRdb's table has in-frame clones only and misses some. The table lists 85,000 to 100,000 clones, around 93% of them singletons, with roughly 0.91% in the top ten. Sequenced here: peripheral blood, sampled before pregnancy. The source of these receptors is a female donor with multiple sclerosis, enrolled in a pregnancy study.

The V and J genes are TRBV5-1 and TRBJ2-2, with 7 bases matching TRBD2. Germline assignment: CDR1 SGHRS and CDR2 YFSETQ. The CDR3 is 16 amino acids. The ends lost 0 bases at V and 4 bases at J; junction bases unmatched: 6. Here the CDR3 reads CASSLVAGVFTGELFF. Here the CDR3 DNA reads TGCGCCAGCAGCTTGGTTGCGGGGGTGTTCACCGGGGAGCTGTTTTTT.

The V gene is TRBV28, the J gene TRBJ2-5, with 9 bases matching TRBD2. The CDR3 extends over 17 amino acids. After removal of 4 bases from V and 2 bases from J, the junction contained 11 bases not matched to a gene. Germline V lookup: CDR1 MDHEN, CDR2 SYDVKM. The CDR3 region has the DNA TGTGCCAGCAGTTCATCCGGGCTAGCGGGGTTACAAGAGACCCAGTACTTC. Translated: CASSSSGLAGLQETQYF.

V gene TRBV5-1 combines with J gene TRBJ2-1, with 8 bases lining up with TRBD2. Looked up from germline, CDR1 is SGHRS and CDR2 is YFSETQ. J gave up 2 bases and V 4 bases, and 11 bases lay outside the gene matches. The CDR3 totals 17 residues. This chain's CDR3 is CASSRPSGGDPYNEQFF. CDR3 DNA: TGCGCCAGCAGCCGGCCCAGCGGGGGTGACCCCTACAATGAGCAGTTCTTC. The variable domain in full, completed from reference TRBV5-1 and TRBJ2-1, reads KAGVTQTPRYLIKTRGQQVTLSCSPISGHRSVSWYQQTPGQGLQFLFEYFSETQRNKGNFPGRFSGRQFSNSRSEMNVSTLELGDSALYLCASSRPSGGDPYNEQFFGPGTRLTVL.

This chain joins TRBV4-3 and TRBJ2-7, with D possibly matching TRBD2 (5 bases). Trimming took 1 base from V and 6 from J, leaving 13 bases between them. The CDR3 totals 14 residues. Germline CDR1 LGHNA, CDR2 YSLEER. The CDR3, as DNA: TGCGCCAGCAGCCAAGGAAAGGAGGCTTCCGAGCAGTACTTC. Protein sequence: CASSQGKEASEQYF.

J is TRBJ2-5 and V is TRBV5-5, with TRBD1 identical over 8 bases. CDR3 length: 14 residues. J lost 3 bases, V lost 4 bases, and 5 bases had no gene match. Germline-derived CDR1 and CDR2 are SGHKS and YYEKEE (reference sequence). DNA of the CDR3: TGTGCCAGCAGCCCACTGACAGGGGAAGAGACCCAGTACTTC. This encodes CASSPLTGEETQYF.

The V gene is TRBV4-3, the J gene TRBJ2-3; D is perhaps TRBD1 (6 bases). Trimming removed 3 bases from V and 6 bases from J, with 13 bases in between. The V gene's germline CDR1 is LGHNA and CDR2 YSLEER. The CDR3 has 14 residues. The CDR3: CASSQGHHPDTQYF. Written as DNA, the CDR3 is TGCGCCAGCAGCCAGGGACACCACCCGGATACGCAGTATTTT.

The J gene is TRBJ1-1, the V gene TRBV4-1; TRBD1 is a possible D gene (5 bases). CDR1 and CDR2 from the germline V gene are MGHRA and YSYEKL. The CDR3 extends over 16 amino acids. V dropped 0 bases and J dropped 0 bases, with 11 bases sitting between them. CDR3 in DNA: TGCGCCAGCAGCCAAGATCCGGGGGAGCTGAACACTGAAGCTTTCTTT. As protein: CASSQDPGELNTEAFF.

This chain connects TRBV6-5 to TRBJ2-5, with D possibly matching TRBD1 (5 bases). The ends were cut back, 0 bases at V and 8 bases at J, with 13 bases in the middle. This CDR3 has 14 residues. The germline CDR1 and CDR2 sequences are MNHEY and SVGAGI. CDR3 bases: TGTGCCAGCAGTTACTCGACAGACCTGAGCACCCAGTACTTC. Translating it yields CASSYSTDLSTQYF.

CDR3: CASSQDGEGYEQYF. The CDR3 nucleotides read TGTGCCAGCAGCCAAGATGGGGAGGGCTACGAGCAGTACTTC. V is TRBV4-2 and J is TRBJ2-7; 7 bases align to TRBD2. The CDR3 has 14 residues. J was trimmed by 3 bases and V by 0 bases; bases with no gene match: 2. Germline values: CDR1 LGHNA, CDR2 YNFKEQ.

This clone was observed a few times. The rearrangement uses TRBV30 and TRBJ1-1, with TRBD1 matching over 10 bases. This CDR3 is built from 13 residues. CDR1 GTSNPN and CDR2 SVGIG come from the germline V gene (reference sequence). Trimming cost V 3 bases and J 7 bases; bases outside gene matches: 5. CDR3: CAWSGQGESEAFF. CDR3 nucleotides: TGTGCCTGGAGCGGACAGGGGGAAAGTGAAGCTTTCTTT.

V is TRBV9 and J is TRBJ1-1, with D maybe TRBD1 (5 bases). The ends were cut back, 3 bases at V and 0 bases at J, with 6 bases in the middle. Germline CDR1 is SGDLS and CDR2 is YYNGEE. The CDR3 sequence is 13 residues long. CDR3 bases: TGTGCCAGCAGCGCAGGGATGAACACTGAAGCTTTCTTT. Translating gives CASSAGMNTEAFF.

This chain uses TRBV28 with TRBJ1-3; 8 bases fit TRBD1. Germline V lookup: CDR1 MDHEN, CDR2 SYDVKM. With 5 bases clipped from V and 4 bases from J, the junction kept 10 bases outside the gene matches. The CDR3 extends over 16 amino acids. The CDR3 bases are TGTGCCAGCAGTGACAGTCCAGGGGGCTCAGGAAACACCATATATTTT. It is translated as CASSDSPGGSGNTIYF.

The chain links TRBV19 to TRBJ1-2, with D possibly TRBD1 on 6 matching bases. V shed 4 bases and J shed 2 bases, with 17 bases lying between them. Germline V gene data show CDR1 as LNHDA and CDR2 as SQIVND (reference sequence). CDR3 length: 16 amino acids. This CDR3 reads CASSRTGTTGNYGYTF. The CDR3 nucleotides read TGTGCCAGTAGTAGAACCGGGACAACCGGGAACTATGGCTACACCTTC.

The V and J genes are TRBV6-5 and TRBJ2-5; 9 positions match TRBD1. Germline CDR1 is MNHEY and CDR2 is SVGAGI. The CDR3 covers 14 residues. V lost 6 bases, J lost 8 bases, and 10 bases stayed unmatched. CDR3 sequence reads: CASSATGTGITQYF. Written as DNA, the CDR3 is TGTGCCAGCAGCGCGACCGGGACAGGGATCACCCAGTACTTC.

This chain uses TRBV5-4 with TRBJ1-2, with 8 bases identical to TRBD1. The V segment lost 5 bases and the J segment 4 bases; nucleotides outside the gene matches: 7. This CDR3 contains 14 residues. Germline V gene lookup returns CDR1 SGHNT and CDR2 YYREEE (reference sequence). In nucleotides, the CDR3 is TGTGCCAGCAGACCCGACAGGGGACGCTATGGCTACACCTTC. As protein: CASRPDRGRYGYTF.

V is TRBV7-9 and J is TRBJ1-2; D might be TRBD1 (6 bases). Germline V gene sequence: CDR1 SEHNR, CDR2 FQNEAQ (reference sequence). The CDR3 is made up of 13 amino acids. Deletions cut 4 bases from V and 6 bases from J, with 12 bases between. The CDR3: CASSSTGRDGYTF. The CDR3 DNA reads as TGTGCCAGCAGCTCAACAGGGAGGGATGGCTACACCTTC.

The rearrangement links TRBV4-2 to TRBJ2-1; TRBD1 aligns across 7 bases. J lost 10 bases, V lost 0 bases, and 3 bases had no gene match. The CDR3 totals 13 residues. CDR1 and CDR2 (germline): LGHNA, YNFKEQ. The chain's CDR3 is CASSQDWTGEQFF. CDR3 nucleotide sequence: TGTGCCAGCAGCCAAGATTGGACAGGCGAGCAGTTCTTC.

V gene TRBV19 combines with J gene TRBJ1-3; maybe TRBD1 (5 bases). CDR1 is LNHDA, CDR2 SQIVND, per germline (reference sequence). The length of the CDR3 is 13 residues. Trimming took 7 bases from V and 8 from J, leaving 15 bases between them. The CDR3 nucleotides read TGTGCCAGTACCCCGGACCTGGGGCACACCATATATTTT. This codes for CASTPDLGHTIYF.

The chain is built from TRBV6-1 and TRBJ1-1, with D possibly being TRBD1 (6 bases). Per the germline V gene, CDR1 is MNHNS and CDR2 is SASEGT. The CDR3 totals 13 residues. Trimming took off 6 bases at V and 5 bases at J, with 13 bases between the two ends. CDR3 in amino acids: CASSRITGTEAFF. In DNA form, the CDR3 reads TGTGCCAGCAGCCGAATTACAGGGACTGAAGCTTTCTTT.

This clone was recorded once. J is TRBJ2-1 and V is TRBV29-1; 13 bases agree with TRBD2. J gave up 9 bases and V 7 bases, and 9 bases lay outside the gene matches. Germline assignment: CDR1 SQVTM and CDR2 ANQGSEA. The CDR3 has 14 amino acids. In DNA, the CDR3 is TGCAGCGCCTCACTAGCGGGAGGGCCCAGTGAGCAGTTCTTC. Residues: CSASLAGGPSEQFF.

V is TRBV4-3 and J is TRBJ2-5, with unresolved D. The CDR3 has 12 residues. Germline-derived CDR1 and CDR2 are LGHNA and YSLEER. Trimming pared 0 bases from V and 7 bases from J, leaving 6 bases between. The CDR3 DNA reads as TGCGCCAGCAGCCAAGAGCGTGGGACCCAGTACTTC. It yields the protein CASSQERGTQYF.

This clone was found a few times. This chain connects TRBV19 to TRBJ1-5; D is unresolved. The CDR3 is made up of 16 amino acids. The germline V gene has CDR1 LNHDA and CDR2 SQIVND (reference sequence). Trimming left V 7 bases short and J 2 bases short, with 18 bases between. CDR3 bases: TGTGCCAGTACCGAGGAGCCATTTAGACGCAATCAGCCCCAGCATTTT. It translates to CASTEEPFRRNQPQHF.

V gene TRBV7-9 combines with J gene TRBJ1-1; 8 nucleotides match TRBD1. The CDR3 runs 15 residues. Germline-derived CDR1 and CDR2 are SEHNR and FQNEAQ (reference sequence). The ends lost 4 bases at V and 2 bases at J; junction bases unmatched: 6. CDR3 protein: CASSYPDRGNTEAFF. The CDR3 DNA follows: TGTGCCAGCAGCTACCCTGACAGGGGCAACACTGAAGCTTTCTTT.

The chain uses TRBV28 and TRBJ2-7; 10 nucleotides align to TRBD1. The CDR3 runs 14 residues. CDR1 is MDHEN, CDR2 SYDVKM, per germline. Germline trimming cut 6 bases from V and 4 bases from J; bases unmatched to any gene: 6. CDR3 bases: TGTGCCAGCAGACCCCGGGACAGGGGATACGAGCAGTACTTC. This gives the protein CASRPRDRGYEQYF.

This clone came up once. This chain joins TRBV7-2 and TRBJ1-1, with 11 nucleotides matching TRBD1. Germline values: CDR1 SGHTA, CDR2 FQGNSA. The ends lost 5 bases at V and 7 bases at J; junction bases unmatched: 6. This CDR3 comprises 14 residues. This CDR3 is CASSLLGQGGEAFF. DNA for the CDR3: TGTGCCAGCAGCCTACTGGGACAGGGGGGTGAAGCTTTCTTT.

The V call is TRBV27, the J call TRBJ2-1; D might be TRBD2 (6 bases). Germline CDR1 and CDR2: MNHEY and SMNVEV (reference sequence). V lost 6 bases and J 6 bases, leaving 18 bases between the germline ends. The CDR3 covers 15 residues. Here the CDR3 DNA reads TGTGCCAGCAGGTTCTTCGGCGGGGCTATCAATGAGCAGTTCTTC. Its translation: CASRFFGGAINEQFF.

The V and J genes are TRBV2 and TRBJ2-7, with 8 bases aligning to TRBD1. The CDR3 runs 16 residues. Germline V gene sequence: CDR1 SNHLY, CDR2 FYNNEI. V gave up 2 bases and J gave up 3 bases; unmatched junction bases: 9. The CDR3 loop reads CASSESSTGAYYEQYF. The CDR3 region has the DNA TGTGCCAGCAGTGAATCCTCGACAGGGGCCTACTACGAGCAGTACTTC.

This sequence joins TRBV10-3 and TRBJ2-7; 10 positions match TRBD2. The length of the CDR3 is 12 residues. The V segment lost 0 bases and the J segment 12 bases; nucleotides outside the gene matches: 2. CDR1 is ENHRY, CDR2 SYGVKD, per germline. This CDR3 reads CAISESSGRGYF. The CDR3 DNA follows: TGTGCCATCAGTGAGTCGAGCGGGAGGGGGTACTTC.